The source of this T cell receptor beta chain is a study of blood T cell repertoires in COVID-19 (dated by TCRdb to the early 2020s). For the wider study: Samples from collaborators originated in the United States, Italy and Spain and spanned both the acute and convalescent phases of COVID-19. A de-identified subject ID, COVID-19 status, age in years and sex were almost always included in the sample metadata. Deeply sampled blood TCRbeta repertoires from subjects exposed to, actively infected with, or recovered from COVID-19 were included in the dataset. Where available, HLA class I and class II types were taken from metadata supplied by the sample provider and were not determined by assay-based typing. The material from the prospective study consisted of cDNA or gDNA derived from T cells, B-cell-depleted T cells, or PBMCs. The repertoires were released in a freely available public database meant as a resource for research on the immune response to SARS-CoV-2. The samples were drawn from the first 160 participants of the ongoing ImmuneRACE study and from 1,254 subjects provided by 6 global collaborators. Broader findings and caveats from the paper: The quantity of clinical and demographic metadata differed by source and by participant and was supplied without curation.

The immunoSEQ Assay, a bias-controlled multiplex PCR, was used to amplify TCRbeta CDR3 regions from genomic DNA. The authors processed their data as follows. The number of nucleated cells in each sample was estimated from the amplification of reference gene primers within the assay. To quantify the absolute abundance of each unique TCRbeta CDR3 rearrangement, sequence reads were collapsed and filtered. For each sample, productive Simpson clonality was calculated as the square root of Simpson's diversity index over productive rearrangements. The immuneACCESS repertoire file appears here via TCRdb, limited to in-frame rearrangements. These files lack a portion of the clones; in checked studies, under half of the deficit traces to unresolved V genes, and the cause of the others is not known. The V and J calls and clone size were taken over from that table, and D and trimming were inferred from the DNA. The sample profile shows approximately 190,000 clones; roughly 80% of them were found once. Clones ranked in the top ten supply around 6.9% of the sample.

With regard to this clone: The antigen it binds to is not known. Base quality data are lacking; no much larger clone is found one base away.

Whole blood was collected in K2EDTA tubes by collaborating institutions according to the institutions' own protocols. Collaborator samples were shipped for TCRbeta analysis as frozen whole blood, isolated PBMCs, or DNA extracted from either sample type. The germline V gene supplies CDR1 MNHNS and CDR2 SASEGT. V ends up 8 bases short and J 3 bases short, with an unmatched junction base count of 5. The CDR3, cysteine through phenylalanine, is 14 amino acids long. The retained sequence is limited to the CDR3, 42 bases, with the frame set at the first base. The chain links TRBV6-1 with TRBJ2-3, and 10 junctional nucleotides match TRBD2. Sample: peripheral blood. The sequence was collected from a man aged 60 to 69 with acute or convalescent COVID-19. The DNA is TGTGCCAGCCGAGCGGGAGGGCCAACAGATACGCAGTATTTT. It encodes CASRAGGPTDTQYF.